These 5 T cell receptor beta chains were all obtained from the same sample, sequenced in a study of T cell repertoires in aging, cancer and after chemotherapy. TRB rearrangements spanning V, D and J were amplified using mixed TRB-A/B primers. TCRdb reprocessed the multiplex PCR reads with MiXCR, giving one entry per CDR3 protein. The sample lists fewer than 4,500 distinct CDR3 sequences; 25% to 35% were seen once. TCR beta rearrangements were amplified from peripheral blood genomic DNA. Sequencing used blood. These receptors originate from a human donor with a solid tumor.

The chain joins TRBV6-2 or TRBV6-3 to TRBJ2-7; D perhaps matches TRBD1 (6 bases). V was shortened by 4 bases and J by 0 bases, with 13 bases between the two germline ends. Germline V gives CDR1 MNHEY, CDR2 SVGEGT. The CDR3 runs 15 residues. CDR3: CASSSLDRFSYEQYF. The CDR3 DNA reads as TGTGCCAGCAGTTCTTTGGACAGATTCTCCTACGAGCAGTACTTC.

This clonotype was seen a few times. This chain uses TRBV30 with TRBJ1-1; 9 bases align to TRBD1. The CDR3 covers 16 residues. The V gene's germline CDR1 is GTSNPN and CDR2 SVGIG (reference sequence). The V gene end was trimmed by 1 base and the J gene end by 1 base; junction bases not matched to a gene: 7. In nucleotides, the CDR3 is TGTGCCTGGAGTGCCTTGGGGACAGGGAGGAACACTGAAGCTTTCTTT. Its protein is CAWSALGTGRNTEAFF.

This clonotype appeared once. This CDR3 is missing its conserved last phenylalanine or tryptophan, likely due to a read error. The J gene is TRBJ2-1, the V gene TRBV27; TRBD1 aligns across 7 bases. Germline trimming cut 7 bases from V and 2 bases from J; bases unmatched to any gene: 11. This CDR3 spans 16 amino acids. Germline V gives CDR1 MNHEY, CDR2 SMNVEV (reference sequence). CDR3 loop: CASTSEQGLAYNEQFL. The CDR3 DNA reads TGTGCCAGCACCTCTGAACAGGGGTTGGCCTACAATGAGCAGTTCTTA.

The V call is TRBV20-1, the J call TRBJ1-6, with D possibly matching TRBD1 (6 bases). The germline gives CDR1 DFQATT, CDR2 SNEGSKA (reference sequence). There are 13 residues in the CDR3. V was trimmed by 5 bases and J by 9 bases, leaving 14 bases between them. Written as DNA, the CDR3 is TGCAGTGCTTTTACCGGGGGGCTTTCACCCCTCCACTTT. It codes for CSAFTGGLSPLHF.

CDR3 DNA sequence: TGTGCCAGCAGTAAAGGGGGGGGGGGGCGCTATTTTGGCTACACCTTC. Translation gives CASSKGGGGRYFGYTF. The V gene is TRBV6-5, the J gene TRBJ1-2; possible D gene TRBD1, 6 bases. The V gene's germline CDR1 is MNHEY and CDR2 SVGAGI. V was trimmed by 5 bases and J by 7 bases, leaving 23 bases between them. This CDR3 contains 16 residues.